This T cell receptor (beta chain) was sequenced for a study of Ad26.COV2.S vaccination and SARS-CoV-2 variants. Whole-study results and caveats: Vaccinees reportedly had broad spike-specific CD8+ and CD4+ T cell responses. TCR breadth and depth estimates may have understated total T cell responses. Participants given vaccine showed non-spike TCR breadth similar to that of placebo recipients.

Assay: immunoSEQ multiplex PCR; the TCRdb copy retains only in-frame clones and omits some. Of about 350,000 clones detected, 90% to 95% appear once; the ten largest clones hold under 5%. This clone was counted between two and nine times. What it binds is not known. Per the germline V gene, CDR1 is SGDLS and CDR2 is YYNGEE. With 3 bases clipped from V and 0 bases from J, the junction kept 24 bases outside the gene matches. This CDR3 is built from 22 residues. The sample here was peripheral blood, taken after recovery from COVID-19. The rearrangement links TRBV9 to TRBJ1-5; 7 bases map to TRBD1. This TCR was sampled from a human donor who had recovered from COVID-19. CDR3 nucleotides: TGTGCCAGCAGCGACCCCCTTAACTTCACCGGGACAGAAATTCATAGCAATCAGCCCCAGCATTTT. As protein: CASSDPLNFTGTEIHSNQPQHF.